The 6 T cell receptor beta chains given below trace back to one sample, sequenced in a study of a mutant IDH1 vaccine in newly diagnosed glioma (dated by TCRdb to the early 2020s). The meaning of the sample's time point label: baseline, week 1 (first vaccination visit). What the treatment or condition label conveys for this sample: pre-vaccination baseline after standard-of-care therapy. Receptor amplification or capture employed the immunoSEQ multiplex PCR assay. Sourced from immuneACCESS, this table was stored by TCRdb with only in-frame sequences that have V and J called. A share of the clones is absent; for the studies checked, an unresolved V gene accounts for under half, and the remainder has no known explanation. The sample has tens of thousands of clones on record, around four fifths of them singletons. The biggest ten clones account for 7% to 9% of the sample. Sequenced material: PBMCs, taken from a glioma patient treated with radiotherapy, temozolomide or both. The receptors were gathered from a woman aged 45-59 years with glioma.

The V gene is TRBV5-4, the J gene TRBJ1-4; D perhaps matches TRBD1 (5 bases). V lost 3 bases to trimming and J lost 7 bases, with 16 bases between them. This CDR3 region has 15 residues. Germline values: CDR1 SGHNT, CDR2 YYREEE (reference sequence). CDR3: CASSSDDRSGEKLFF. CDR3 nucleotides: TGTGCCAGCAGCTCCGATGACAGATCCGGTGAAAAACTGTTTTTT.

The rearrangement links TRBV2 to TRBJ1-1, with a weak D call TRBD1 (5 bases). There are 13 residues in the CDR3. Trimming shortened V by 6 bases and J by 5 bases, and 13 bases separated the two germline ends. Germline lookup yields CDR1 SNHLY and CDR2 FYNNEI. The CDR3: CASSRGGRTEAFF. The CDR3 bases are TGTGCCAGCAGCCGGGGGGGGAGGACTGAAGCTTTCTTT.

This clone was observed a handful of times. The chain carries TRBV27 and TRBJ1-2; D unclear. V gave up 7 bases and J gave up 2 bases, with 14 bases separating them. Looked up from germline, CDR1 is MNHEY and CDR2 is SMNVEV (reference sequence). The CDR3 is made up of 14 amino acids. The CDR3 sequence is CASKLWGGNYGYTF. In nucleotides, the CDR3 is TGTGCCAGCAAACTTTGGGGAGGAAACTATGGCTACACCTTC.

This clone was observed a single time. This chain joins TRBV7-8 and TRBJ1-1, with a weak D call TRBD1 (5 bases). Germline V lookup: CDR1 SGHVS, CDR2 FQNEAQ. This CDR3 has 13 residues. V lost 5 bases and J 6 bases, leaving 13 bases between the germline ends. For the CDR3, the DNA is TGTGCCAGCAGCGGCACACAGGAAGCTGAAGCTTTCTTT. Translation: CASSGTQEAEAFF.

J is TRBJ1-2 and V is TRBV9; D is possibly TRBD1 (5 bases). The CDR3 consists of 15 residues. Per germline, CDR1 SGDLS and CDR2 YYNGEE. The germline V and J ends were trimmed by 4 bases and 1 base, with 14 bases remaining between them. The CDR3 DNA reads TGTGCCAGCAGCCCCTCGGGGGGACTTAACTATGGCTACACCTTC. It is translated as CASSPSGGLNYGYTF.

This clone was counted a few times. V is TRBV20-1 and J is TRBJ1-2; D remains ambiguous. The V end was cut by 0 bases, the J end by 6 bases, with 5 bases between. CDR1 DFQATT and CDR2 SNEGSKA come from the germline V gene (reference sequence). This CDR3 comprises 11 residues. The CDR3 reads CSARDGDGYTF. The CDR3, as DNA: TGCAGTGCTAGAGATGGAGATGGCTACACCTTC.